Shown below are 25 T cell receptor beta chains from a single sample sequenced in a study of cytomegalovirus exposure and HLA in healthy donors. PCR used 60 Vbeta primers and 13 Jbeta primers. Only in-frame clones appear in the TCRdb table, and some are missing; sequencing was by immunoSEQ multiplex PCR. This sample has some 150,000 clones, with around three quarters found just once. Input material: PBMCs. The receptors derive from a young man in good health and CMV-seronegative.

A remark on this clone: The junction shows a germline mismatch at one end, possibly a read error. The chain couples TRBV19 to TRBJ1-5; a weak D match, TRBD1 (6 bases). The germline V gene encodes CDR1 LNHDA and CDR2 SQIVND (reference sequence). The CDR3 runs to 15 residues. CDR3 in amino acids: CASSIFRGSNQPQNF. DNA for the CDR3: TGTGCCAGTAGTATATTTAGGGGGAGCAATCAGCCCCAGAATTTT.

Comment on this clone: The junction shows a germline mismatch at one end, possibly a read error. The rearrangement joins TRBV6-1 to TRBJ1-5; 11 bases line up with TRBD1. From germline, CDR1 is MNHNS and CDR2 SASEGT. The CDR3 is 17 amino acids. The DNA for the CDR3 is TGTGCCAGCAGTGGGGGGGACAGGGGGAGTAGCAATCAGCCCCAGAATTTT. As protein: CASSGGDRGSSNQPQNF.

This sequence joins TRBV5-1 and TRBJ2-1; 9 bases are shared with TRBD2. The germline V gene has CDR1 SGHRS and CDR2 YFSETQ. The CDR3 has 16 residues. The J segment lost 4 bases and the V segment lost 0 bases, leaving 5 bases of the junction unmatched. The CDR3 loop is CASSLGGTSTYNEQFF. The CDR3 coding sequence is TGCGCCAGCAGCTTGGGCGGGACTAGCACATACAATGAGCAGTTCTTC.

This clone was counted between two and nine times. The V and J genes are TRBV6-1 and TRBJ1-1; D uncertain. Per the germline V gene, CDR1 is MNHNS and CDR2 is SASEGT. This CDR3 is 15 amino acids long. V was trimmed by 3 bases and J by 2 bases, leaving 13 bases between them. The CDR3 DNA follows: TGTGCCAGCAGTGACAGTGGCAGGTTAAACACTGAAGCTTTCTTT. Translation gives CASSDSGRLNTEAFF.

V is TRBV4-1 and J is TRBJ1-1; 10 bases are a match to TRBD1. The CDR3 has 19 residues. The V segment lost 0 bases and the J segment 3 bases; nucleotides outside the gene matches: 13. Germline CDR1 MGHRA, CDR2 YSYEKL. CDR3: CASSQDTPRGTGDYTEAFF. CDR3 coding DNA: TGCGCCAGCAGCCAAGATACTCCCCGAGGGACAGGGGATTACACTGAAGCTTTCTTT.

This clone has only a few counts. The V call is TRBV7-9, the J call TRBJ2-2; 9 nucleotides agree with TRBD2. CDR1 SEHNR and CDR2 FQNEAQ come from the germline V gene (reference sequence). V gave up 2 bases and J gave up 5 bases; unmatched junction bases: 9. The CDR3 extends over 17 amino acids. CDR3 nucleotide sequence: TGTGCCAGCAGCTTATTTAGAAGCGGGAGGTATACCGGGGAGCTGTTTTTT. This gives the protein CASSLFRSGRYTGELFF.

V gene TRBV28 combines with J gene TRBJ2-1; maybe TRBD2 (6 bases). Trimming stripped 6 bases from V and 12 bases from J, with 21 bases between. The germline CDR1 and CDR2 sequences are MDHEN and SYDVKM. This CDR3 is built from 14 residues. CDR3 amino acids: CASSPTGAGRRQFF. DNA for the CDR3: TGTGCCAGCAGCCCAACCGGGGCGGGACGGAGGCAGTTCTTC.

V gene TRBV13 combines with J gene TRBJ2-1; D is unresolved. Trimming pared 3 bases from V and 4 bases from J, leaving 22 bases between. The CDR3 is 18 residues long. In germline, CDR1 is PRHDT, CDR2 FYEKMQ (reference sequence). CDR3 region: CASSFMPRTYPSYNEQFF. The CDR3 nucleotides read TGTGCCAGCAGCTTCATGCCCCGCACCTACCCCTCGTACAATGAGCAGTTCTTC. Combining the CDR3 with reference TRBV13 and TRBJ2-1 gives the whole variable domain AAGVIQSPRHLIKEKRETATLKCYPIPRHDTVYWYQQGPGQDPQFLISFYEKMQSDKGSIPDRFSAQQFSDYHSELNMSSLELGDSALYFCASSFMPRTYPSYNEQFFGPGTRLTVL.

This chain links TRBV29-1 with TRBJ2-2; tentatively, D is TRBD2 (7 bases). The CDR3 is 14 amino acids. CDR1 SQVTM and CDR2 ANQGSEA come from the germline V gene. Trimming removed 7 bases from V and 5 bases from J, with 17 bases in between. The CDR3 nucleotides are TGCAGCGCCAGAACAGGGAGGGAGACCGGGGAGCTGTTTTTT. It is translated as CSARTGRETGELFF.

This chain uses TRBV9 with TRBJ1-3; 7 nucleotides align to TRBD1. Per germline, CDR1 SGDLS and CDR2 YYNGEE. Trimming cost V 5 bases and J 4 bases; bases outside gene matches: 21. The CDR3 covers 19 residues. CDR3 in amino acids: CASSETTGAPWSGGNTIYF. DNA for the CDR3: TGTGCCAGCAGTGAAACTACAGGGGCGCCGTGGTCTGGAGGAAACACCATATATTTT.

The rearrangement joins TRBV5-1 to TRBJ1-1; no reliable D call. This CDR3 region has 14 residues. The germline V and J ends were trimmed by 3 bases and 0 bases, with 9 bases remaining between them. Germline CDR1 and CDR2: SGHRS and YFSETQ. This CDR3 reads CASSSTSLNTEAFF. CDR3 nucleotides: TGCGCCAGCAGCTCGACAAGTTTGAACACTGAAGCTTTCTTT.

The chain couples TRBV18 to TRBJ1-1, with D maybe TRBD1 (6 bases). The germline V gene has CDR1 KGHSH and CDR2 LQKENI. The CDR3 is made up of 14 amino acids. The germline V and J ends were trimmed by 2 bases and 4 bases, with 11 bases remaining between them. The CDR3, as DNA: TGTGCCAGCTCACCAATACAGGGAAGCACTGAAGCTTTCTTT. Its protein is CASSPIQGSTEAFF.

The V gene is TRBV23-1, the J gene TRBJ2-5, with D possibly TRBD2 on 6 matching bases. TRBV23-1 is filed as an ORF, its function uncertain. Trimming stripped 3 bases from V and 5 bases from J, with 10 bases between. CDR3 length: 13 residues. This chain's CDR3 is CASSHRGWETQYF. DNA for the CDR3: TGCGCCAGCAGTCACCGGGGGTGGGAGACCCAGTACTTC.

In this sample, this clone turned up once. The chain combines TRBV5-8 with TRBJ1-2; 12 nucleotides align to TRBD1. The CDR3 sequence is 15 residues long. CDR1 is SGHTS, CDR2 YDEGEE, per germline. V dropped 4 bases and J dropped 4; count of bases not matched to a gene: 5. This chain's CDR3 is CASSPGQGALYGYTF. CDR3 bases: TGTGCCAGCAGCCCGGGACAGGGGGCACTCTATGGCTACACCTTC.

The rearrangement links TRBV9 to TRBJ1-5; TRBD1 aligns across 8 bases. V lost 3 bases, J lost 0 bases, and 14 bases stayed unmatched. The CDR3 contains 19 residues. CDR1 is SGDLS and CDR2 is YYNGEE in the germline V gene. CDR3: CASSGYAGTGPYSNQPQHF. The CDR3 DNA reads as TGTGCCAGCAGCGGCTACGCCGGGACAGGACCTTATAGCAATCAGCCCCAGCATTTT. Full variable domain (outside the CDR3, taken from reference TRBV9 and TRBJ1-5): DSGVTQTPKHLITATGQRVTLRCSPRSGDLSVYWYQQSLDQGLQFLIQYYNGEERAKGNILERFSAQQFPDLHSELNLSSLELGDSALYFCASSGYAGTGPYSNQPQHFGDGTRLSIL.

The CDR3 loop reads CASSASLQLEDTEAFF. The CDR3 nucleotides read TGCGCCAGCAGTGCGAGTCTCCAACTGGAGGACACTGAAGCTTTCTTT. V usage is TRBV10-2 and J usage is TRBJ1-1; D gene ambiguous. The CDR3 runs to 16 residues. V dropped 4 bases and J dropped 3 bases, with 18 bases sitting between them. Germline V lookup: CDR1 WSHSY, CDR2 SAAADI.

The rearrangement links TRBV28 to TRBJ1-1, with TRBD1 identical over 7 bases. The V and J ends lost 8 bases and 0 bases, in that order; junction bases with no gene match: 3. CDR1 MDHEN and CDR2 SYDVKM come from the germline V gene. The CDR3 is 13 residues long. The CDR3 DNA reads as TGTGCCAGCCTGGGACAGCTGAACACTGAAGCTTTCTTT. The encoded protein is CASLGQLNTEAFF.

This clone was picked up one time. The chain carries TRBV5-1 and TRBJ2-3; 8 bases align to TRBD2. Trimming at V came to 0 bases and at J to 2 bases, leaving 8 bases not matched to a gene. This CDR3 is built from 17 residues. Germline loops: CDR1 SGHRS, CDR2 YFSETQ. The CDR3 reads CASSLGPSGSSTDTQYF. In nucleotides, the CDR3 is TGCGCCAGCAGCTTGGGACCTAGCGGGTCTTCCACAGATACGCAGTATTTT.

V is TRBV10-2 and J is TRBJ2-1, with 9 positions matching TRBD2. CDR1 and CDR2 (germline): WSHSY, SAAADI. The CDR3 sequence is 14 residues long. V dropped 3 bases and J dropped 13; count of bases not matched to a gene: 10. CDR3 amino acids: CASSEGGGARFQFF. CDR3 sequence (DNA): TGCGCCAGCAGTGAAGGCGGGGGGGCGCGTTTTCAGTTCTTC.

CDR3 DNA: TGTGCCAGCAGTTCGTACTCTGGGGCCAACGTCCTGACTTTC. Amino acids: CASSSYSGANVLTF. The chain has TRBV28 and TRBJ2-6; no firm D call. V was clipped by 4 bases and J by 0 bases, with 4 bases between them. CDR1 MDHEN and CDR2 SYDVKM come from the germline V gene. The CDR3 is 14 amino acids.

The rearrangement uses TRBV6-5 and TRBJ1-2; 9 bases align to TRBD1. The germline V gene encodes CDR1 MNHEY and CDR2 SVGAGI. There are 14 residues in the CDR3. J gave up 7 bases and V 4 bases, and 7 bases lay outside the gene matches. The CDR3 DNA reads as TGTGCCAGCAGTTTTCGTACAGGGGGCAGTGGCTACACCTTC. Translation: CASSFRTGGSGYTF.

This sequence joins TRBV19 and TRBJ2-2; the D is unclear. Trimming pared 7 bases from V and 9 bases from J, leaving 9 bases between. The CDR3 has 11 residues. Germline V gene data show CDR1 as LNHDA and CDR2 as SQIVND (reference sequence). CDR3 residues: CASTRSRELFF. The CDR3 region has the DNA TGTGCCAGTACCCGAAGCCGGGAGCTGTTTTTT.

The chain recombines TRBV18 with TRBJ1-3, with 7 bases fitting TRBD1. CDR3 length: 15 residues. The germline gives CDR1 KGHSH, CDR2 LQKENI. V lost 6 bases, J lost 0 bases, and 5 bases stayed unmatched. The CDR3 protein is CASSRDRTSGNTIYF. The CDR3 nucleotides are TGTGCCAGCTCCCGGGACAGAACCTCTGGAAACACCATATATTTT.

This chain joins TRBV14 and TRBJ2-5; 8 bases map to TRBD1. V lost 10 bases to trimming and J lost 5 bases; unmatched junction nucleotides: 12. The CDR3 is made up of 14 amino acids. Germline V gene data show CDR1 as SGHDN and CDR2 as FVKESK. The CDR3 DNA reads TGTGCCACCGGTGACAGGGGTAAGGGGGAGACCCAGTACTTC. This gives the protein CATGDRGKGETQYF.

The chain has TRBV21-1 and TRBJ2-7; TRBD1 reflects the table's D call only, with no check against the DNA. TRBV21-1 represents a pseudogene. The CDR3 has 18 residues. CDR3 DNA sequence: TGTGCCAGCAGCAAAGGGGACAGGGGGCAAGTTCATCCCTACGAGCAGTACTTC. Translation: CASSKGDRGQVHPYEQYF.